These 19 T cell receptor beta chains were sequenced from one sample in a study of T cells in Graves' hyperthyroidism and ophthalmopathy. Regions amplified from RNA transcripts were the TCR beta CDR3 regions. When the TCR CDR3 underwent first-round RT-PCR, the HTBI primer set was used. TCRdb called the multiplex PCR reads again in MiXCR, with one record for every CDR3 protein. The data show roughly 570,000 distinct CDR3 sequences, 35% to 55% seen once. The sample comprised peripheral blood or thyroid tissue (not recorded which). The receptors were sampled from a woman between 18 and 29 years old with Graves' hyperthyroidism.

The chain couples TRBV10-3 to TRBJ1-2; D might be TRBD1 (5 bases). This CDR3 has 17 residues. V was shortened by 8 bases and J by 4 bases, with 26 bases between the two germline ends. The germline V gene has CDR1 ENHRY and CDR2 SYGVKD. CDR3: CAIAEESKGSRTYGYTF. In nucleotides, the CDR3 is TGTGCCATCGCAGAGGAGTCGAAGGGGTCTCGGACCTATGGCTACACCTTC.

This clonotype has at least ten counts. The chain links TRBV5-1 to TRBJ1-1; D is unclear. This CDR3 spans 14 amino acids. Per germline, CDR1 SGHRS and CDR2 YFSETQ. V was shortened by 2 bases and J by 3 bases, with 11 bases between the two germline ends. In DNA, the CDR3 is TGCGCCAGCAGCTTAGGAACCCGGGACACTGAAGCTTTCTTT. It yields the protein CASSLGTRDTEAFF.

The rearrangement joins TRBV10-3 to TRBJ2-7; D is undetermined. V was clipped by 0 bases and J by 8 bases, with 8 bases between them. The CDR3 runs 12 residues. Germline-derived CDR1 and CDR2 are ENHRY and SYGVKD. The CDR3 region has the DNA TGTGCCATCAGTGAGTCGAGTAGTAAGCAGTACTTC. Residues: CAISESSSKQYF.

Only a few counts were recorded for this clonotype. The chain joins TRBV18 to TRBJ2-5; 10 nucleotides agree with TRBD1. This CDR3 comprises 17 residues. The J segment lost 4 bases and the V segment lost 1 base, leaving 9 bases of the junction unmatched. Per the germline V gene, CDR1 is KGHSH and CDR2 is LQKENI. For the CDR3, the DNA is TGTGCCAGCTCACCACTTACCCCGGGACAGGGGACAGAGACCCAGTACTTC. As protein: CASSPLTPGQGTETQYF.

This CDR3 reads CASSFSTSGRAYNEQFF. The CDR3 DNA reads TGTGCCAGCAGCTTCAGTACTAGCGGGAGGGCCTACAATGAGCAGTTCTTC. The J gene is TRBJ2-1, the V gene TRBV7-9, with 13 bases fitting TRBD2. V shed 3 bases, J shed 2 bases, and the junction held 4 bases outside the gene matches. The germline V gene has CDR1 SEHNR and CDR2 FQNEAQ (reference sequence). This CDR3 is 17 amino acids long.

With respect to this clonotype: A much larger clone is a single base away; this may be a read error. V usage is TRBV5-1 and J usage is TRBJ1-5, with no clear D. The ends were cut back, 4 bases at V and 0 bases at J, with 11 bases in the middle. CDR3 length: 15 residues. Germline CDR1 is SGHRS and CDR2 is YFSETQ. The CDR3 protein is CASSQDPHSNQPQHF. CDR3 nucleotides: TGCGCCAGCAGCCAGGACCCTCATAGCAATCAGCCCCAGCATTTT.

With regard to this clonotype: This may stem from a read error, because a much larger clone lies one nucleotide away. The rearrangement links TRBV6-1 to TRBJ2-5; 10 positions agree with TRBD2. Trimming removed 4 bases from V and 2 bases from J; junction bases left unmatched: 7. The CDR3 loop spans 16 amino acids. Germline assignment: CDR1 MNHNS and CDR2 SASEGT. CDR3: CASSAGTSANQETQYF. The CDR3 nucleotides read TGTGCCAGCAGTGCCGGGACTAGCGCCAATCAAGAGACCCAGTACTTC.

The chain uses TRBV5-6 and TRBJ1-4, with 9 bases identical to TRBD1. The germline V gene has CDR1 SGHDT and CDR2 YYEEEE. The CDR3 has 15 residues. After removal of 3 bases from V and 7 bases from J, the junction contained 7 bases not matched to a gene. The CDR3 loop reads CASSSTGGRGEKLFF. The CDR3 nucleotides read TGTGCCAGCAGCTCCACAGGGGGCAGAGGTGAAAAACTGTTTTTT.

This clonotype occurred many times. The rearrangement links TRBV7-9 to TRBJ1-6, with TRBD1 as a possible D gene (5 bases). Trimming took off 3 bases at V and 6 bases at J, with 9 bases between the two ends. This CDR3 is 14 amino acids long. The germline V gene encodes CDR1 SEHNR and CDR2 FQNEAQ (reference sequence). The CDR3 nucleotides read TGTGCCAGCAGCTTTTTCGACAGTAATTCACCCCTCCACTTT. Encoded protein: CASSFFDSNSPLHF.

This clonotype appeared many times. This chain connects TRBV2 to TRBJ1-2; no clear D gene. Trimming stripped 6 bases from V and 1 base from J, with 9 bases between. Germline CDR1 reads SNHLY; CDR2 reads FYNNEI. The CDR3 is 13 amino acids. CDR3: CASRSTFNYGYTF. In nucleotides, the CDR3 is TGTGCCAGCAGGTCGACATTTAACTATGGCTACACCTTC.

This clonotype was recorded many times. The chain has TRBV3-1 and TRBJ2-5; 7 nucleotides agree with TRBD2. With V trimmed by 5 bases and J by 1 base, 1 base remained unmatched. There are 13 residues in the CDR3. Germline loops: CDR1 LGHDT, CDR2 YNNKEL (reference sequence). CDR3 nucleotides: TGTGCCAGCAGCACTAGCGCCCAAGAGACCCAGTACTTC. Translating gives CASSTSAQETQYF.

The chain recombines TRBV27 with TRBJ2-7; D unclear. Germline CDR1 MNHEY, CDR2 SMNVEV (reference sequence). V was clipped by 3 bases and J by 7 bases, with 10 bases between them. The CDR3 runs to 12 residues. The CDR3, as DNA: TGTGCCAGCAGTTTTAGGCAAGGGGAGCAGTACTTC. Translation gives CASSFRQGEQYF.

The rearrangement links TRBV2 to TRBJ2-2, with D hard to call. CDR3 length: 14 amino acids. V gave up 5 bases and J gave up 2 bases, with 9 bases separating them. The germline V gene encodes CDR1 SNHLY and CDR2 FYNNEI. CDR3 sequence (DNA): TGTGCCAGCAGTTGGGCAGAAAACACCGGGGAGCTGTTTTTT. This translates into CASSWAENTGELFF.

The chain joins TRBV20-1 to TRBJ2-5; tentatively, D is TRBD1 (6 bases). Trimming took off 1 base at V and 5 bases at J, with 11 bases between the two ends. From germline, CDR1 is DFQATT and CDR2 SNEGSKA (reference sequence). CDR3 length: 13 residues. CDR3 residues: CSARAGARETQYF. The CDR3 nucleotides read TGCAGTGCTAGAGCAGGGGCGCGGGAGACCCAGTACTTC.

This clonotype was recorded many times. The CDR3 sequence is CASRRYRAIGQYF. In nucleotides, the CDR3 is TGTGCCAGCAGACGCTACAGGGCTATAGGGCAGTACTTC. V and J are TRBV14 and TRBJ2-7; a possible D gene is TRBD1 (6 bases). Germline V gives CDR1 SGHDN, CDR2 FVKESK. The CDR3 has 13 amino acids. V lost 6 bases, J lost 9 bases, and 18 bases lay in between. Together with reference TRBV14 and TRBJ2-7, the CDR3 gives the full variable domain: EAGVTQFPSHSVIEKGQTVTLRCDPISGHDNLYWYRRVMGKEIKFLLHFVKESKQDESGMPNNRFLAERTGGTYSTLKVQPAELEDSGVYFCASRRYRAIGQYFGPGTRLTVT.

Points on this clonotype: At one of its ends the junction is not consistent with the germline gene, which may arise from a read error. The chain recombines TRBV10-3 with TRBJ1-2; D uncertain. Per germline, CDR1 ENHRY and CDR2 SYGVKD. The CDR3 extends over 17 amino acids. The CDR3 region has the DNA TGTGCCAGCAGTTCCTCTCAAGGACCCCGGGATTTCAGAGGCTACACCTTC. Amino acids: CASSSSQGPRDFRGYTF.

This clonotype was seen many times. V gene TRBV29-1 combines with J gene TRBJ1-4; no firm D call. Germline assignment: CDR1 SQVTM and CDR2 ANQGSEA. Trimming pared 6 bases from V and 4 bases from J, leaving 12 bases between. The CDR3 totals 13 residues. The CDR3 region is CSVVSKNNEKLFF. The CDR3 coding sequence is TGCAGCGTCGTTTCGAAAAATAATGAAAAACTGTTTTTT.

This clonotype occurred many times. The rearrangement uses TRBV9 and TRBJ2-7; tentative D call: TRBD2 (5 bases). V gave up 0 bases and J gave up 3 bases, with 13 bases separating them. The CDR3 has 15 residues. CDR1 is SGDLS and CDR2 is YYNGEE in the germline V gene. The CDR3 loop reads CASSVDGLGIYEQYF. In DNA form, the CDR3 reads TGTGCCAGCAGCGTAGATGGACTGGGGATCTACGAGCAGTACTTC.

V is TRBV20-1 and J is TRBJ2-5; TRBD2 aligns across 7 bases. The CDR3 runs to 14 residues. The J segment lost 2 bases and the V segment lost 6 bases, leaving 9 bases of the junction unmatched. The V gene's germline CDR1 is DFQATT and CDR2 SNEGSKA (reference sequence). The CDR3 coding sequence is TGCAGTGCCCCGACTAGCAGCTTACAAGAGACCCAGTACTTC. This gives the protein CSAPTSSLQETQYF.